Described below is a single T cell receptor (beta chain) sequence and its context. Its antigen remains unidentified. These data come from a study of cytomegalovirus exposure and HLA in healthy donors. The study's findings and limits: The dataset shows that most TCR sequences were rare, while some public TCRs occurred in many donors.

Assay used: immunoSEQ multiplex PCR; TCRdb lists only in-frame clones, some missing. The sample yields 150,000 to 200,000 clones, around nine tenths seen once. The CDR3 consists of 12 residues. Trimming cost V 6 bases and J 13 bases, with 18 bases left between them. Per the germline V gene, CDR1 is KGHSH and CDR2 is LQKENI. This sequence was found in a woman younger than 45 in good health and CMV-seronegative. Specimen: PBMCs. V gene TRBV18 combines with J gene TRBJ2-5; tentatively, D is TRBD2 (7 bases). The CDR3 reads CASSVTGGPLYF. CDR3 DNA sequence: TGTGCCAGCTCCGTCACCGGGGGGCCCCTGTACTTC.